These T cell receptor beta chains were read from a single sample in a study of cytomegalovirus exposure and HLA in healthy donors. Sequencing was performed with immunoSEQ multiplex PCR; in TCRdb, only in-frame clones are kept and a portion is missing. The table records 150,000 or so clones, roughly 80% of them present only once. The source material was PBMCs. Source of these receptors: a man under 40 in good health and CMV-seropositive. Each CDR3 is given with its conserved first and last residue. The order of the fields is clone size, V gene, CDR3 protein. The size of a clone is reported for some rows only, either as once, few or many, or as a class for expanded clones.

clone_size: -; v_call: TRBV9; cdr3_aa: CASSGGLEGGEQFF
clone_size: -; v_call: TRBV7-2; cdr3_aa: CASSPTAREQYF
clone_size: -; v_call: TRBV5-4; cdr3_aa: CASSLFQMNTEAFF
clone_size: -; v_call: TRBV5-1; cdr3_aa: CASQGGATNTEAFF
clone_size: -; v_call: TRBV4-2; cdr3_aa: CASSQEGQGGQPQHF
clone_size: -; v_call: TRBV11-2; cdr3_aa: CASSLGQGREQFF
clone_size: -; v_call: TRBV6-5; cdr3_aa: CASSLRTGGLNTEAFF
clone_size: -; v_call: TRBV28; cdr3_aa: CASSLVRATGTQYF
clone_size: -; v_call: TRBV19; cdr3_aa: CASSFRGAGEKLFF
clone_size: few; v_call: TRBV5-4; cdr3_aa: CASIAPGQSYTDTQYF
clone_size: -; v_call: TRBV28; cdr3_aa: CASSPSRGIYEQYF
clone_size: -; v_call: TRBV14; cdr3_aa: CASSRGQGYGYTF
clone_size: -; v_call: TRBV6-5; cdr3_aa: CASSYEGRGVSTEAFF
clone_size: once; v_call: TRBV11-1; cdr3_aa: CASSPGTGGGTEAFF
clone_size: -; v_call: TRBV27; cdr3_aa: CASAPRGYGTIYRHEQYF
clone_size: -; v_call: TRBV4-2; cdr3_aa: CASSQESFRGRDGYTF
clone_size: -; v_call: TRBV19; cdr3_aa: CASSPGEGTNYGYTF
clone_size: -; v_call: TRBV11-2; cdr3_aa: CASSYGTNNQPQHF
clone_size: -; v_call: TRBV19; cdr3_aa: CASKLASFATNEKLFF
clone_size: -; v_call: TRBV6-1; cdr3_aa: CASSEGQGAYEQYF
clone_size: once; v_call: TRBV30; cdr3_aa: CAWRRRAGGLPDTQYF
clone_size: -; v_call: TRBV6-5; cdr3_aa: CASSSTTGTGANVLTF
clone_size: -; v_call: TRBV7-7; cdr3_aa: CASSSGVANTGELFF
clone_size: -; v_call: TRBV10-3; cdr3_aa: CAAGQKMETQYF
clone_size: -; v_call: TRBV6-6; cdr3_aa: CASSTDTRRFYGYTF
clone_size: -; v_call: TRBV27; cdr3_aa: CASSLLNGLHEQYF
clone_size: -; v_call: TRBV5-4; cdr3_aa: CASSLGTARGGYTF
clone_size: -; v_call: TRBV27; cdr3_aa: CASSPGQNNQPQHF
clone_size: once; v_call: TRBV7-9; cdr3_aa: CSSSLGGYGNQPQHF
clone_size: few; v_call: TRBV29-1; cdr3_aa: CSVEGGTNTEAFF
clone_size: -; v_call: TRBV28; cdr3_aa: CASSSTGGGNQPQHF
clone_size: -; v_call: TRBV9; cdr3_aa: CASSATSGDYNEQFF
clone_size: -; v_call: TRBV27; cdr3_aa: CASSEAQGGRGYTF
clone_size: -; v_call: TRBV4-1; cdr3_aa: CASSRTSGVSYEQYF
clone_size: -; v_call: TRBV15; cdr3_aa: CATSPGQGTSQPQHF
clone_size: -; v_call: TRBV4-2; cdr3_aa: CASSPRGSGGDGEQFF
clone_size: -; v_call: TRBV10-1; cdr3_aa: CASSEQAGFMNTEAFF
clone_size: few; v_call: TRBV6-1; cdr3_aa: CASSDGTRSGELFF
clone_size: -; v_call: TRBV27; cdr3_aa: CASSLARETGELFF
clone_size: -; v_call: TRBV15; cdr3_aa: CATSRDRRTPEAFF
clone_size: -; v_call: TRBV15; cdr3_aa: CATSRVLGSGGYNEQFF
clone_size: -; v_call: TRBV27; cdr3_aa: CASSQVGLYGYTF
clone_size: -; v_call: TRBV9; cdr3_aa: CASSVGGGGAMNYGYTF
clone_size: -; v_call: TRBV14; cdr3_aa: CASSQDLRQRGPLETQYF
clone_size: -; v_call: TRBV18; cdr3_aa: CASSPRGQGNVLNTEAFF